This paragraph reports one T cell receptor beta chain. Profiling relied on immunoSEQ multiplex PCR, and the TCRdb table lists in-frame clones only, not all of them. The sample shows around 370,000 clones, more than 75% of them seen only once. Assignments of participants to cohorts depended upon their own reported clinical history. Recovered participants had two consecutive negative NP/OP PCR tests, healthcare professional clearance, or symptom resolution. These data originate in a study of blood T cell repertoires in COVID-19. Across the study: Donors in the United States, Italy and Spain gave samples during acute or convalescent COVID-19.

The sequence derives from a woman aged 18-29 years who had recovered from COVID-19. Sequencing input: PBMCs or T cells enriched from blood (not recorded which).

This CDR3 reads CASSPLSQETQYF. The CDR3 nucleotides are TGTGCCAGCAGCCCTTTGAGCCAAGAGACCCAGTACTTC. The V call is TRBV3-1 (or the pseudogene TRBV3-2), the J call TRBJ2-5; the D is unclear. The CDR3 spans 13 residues. The germline V gene encodes CDR1 LGHDT and CDR2 YNNKEL (reference sequence). Trimming cost V 4 bases and J 1 base, with 7 bases left between them.